The source of this T cell receptor (beta chain) is a study of CD8 T cells in ankylosing spondylitis. Trimming took 1 base from V and 2 from J, leaving 15 bases between them. This CDR3 has 15 residues. Germline V gene sequence: CDR1 DFQATT, CDR2 SNEGSKA (reference sequence). This clonotype was recorded at least ten times. Its antigen is undetermined. Making the TCR beta libraries involved quantitative 5'-RACE with molecular barcodes. Each CDR3 protein gets one entry after TCRdb re-called the 5' RACE reads with MiXCR. The sample includes approximately 92,000 distinct CDR3 sequences, roughly 8.8% of them seen just once. Study-wide findings and caveats: Reportedly, significant enrichment of disease-linked clones occurred in matched ankylosing spondylitis synovial fluid. Several highly homologous variants made up a TCR beta motif that seemed to typify ankylosing spondylitis blood. Disease-linked clones displayed a CD8+ phenotype and appeared relatively rarely in peripheral blood.

The chain combines TRBV20-1 with TRBJ2-7; weak D call: TRBD2 (6 bases). Specimen: blood, either unsorted or a sorted T cell fraction (not recorded which). The receptor's source is a male donor with ankylosing spondylitis or in good health (not recorded which). CDR3 region: CSARVGGYTAYEQYF. The CDR3 nucleotides read TGCAGTGCTAGAGTGGGGGGATACACCGCCTACGAGCAGTACTTC.